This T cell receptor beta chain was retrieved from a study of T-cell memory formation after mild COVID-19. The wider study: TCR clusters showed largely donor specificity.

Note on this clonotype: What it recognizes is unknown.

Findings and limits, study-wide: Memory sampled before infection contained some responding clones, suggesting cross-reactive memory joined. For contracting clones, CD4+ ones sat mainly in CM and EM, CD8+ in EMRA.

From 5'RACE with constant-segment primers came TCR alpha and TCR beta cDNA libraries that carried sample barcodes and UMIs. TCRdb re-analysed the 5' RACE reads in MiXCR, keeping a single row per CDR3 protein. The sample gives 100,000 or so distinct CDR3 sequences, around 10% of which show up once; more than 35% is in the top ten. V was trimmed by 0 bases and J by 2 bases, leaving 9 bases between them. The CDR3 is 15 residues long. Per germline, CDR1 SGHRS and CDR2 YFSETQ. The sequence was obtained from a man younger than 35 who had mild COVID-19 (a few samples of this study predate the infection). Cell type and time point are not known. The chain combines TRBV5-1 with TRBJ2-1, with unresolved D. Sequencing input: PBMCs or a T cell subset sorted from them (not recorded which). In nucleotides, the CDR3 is TGCGCCAGCAGCTTGGACCGGGTCCCCTACAATGAGCAGTTCTTC. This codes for CASSLDRVPYNEQFF.